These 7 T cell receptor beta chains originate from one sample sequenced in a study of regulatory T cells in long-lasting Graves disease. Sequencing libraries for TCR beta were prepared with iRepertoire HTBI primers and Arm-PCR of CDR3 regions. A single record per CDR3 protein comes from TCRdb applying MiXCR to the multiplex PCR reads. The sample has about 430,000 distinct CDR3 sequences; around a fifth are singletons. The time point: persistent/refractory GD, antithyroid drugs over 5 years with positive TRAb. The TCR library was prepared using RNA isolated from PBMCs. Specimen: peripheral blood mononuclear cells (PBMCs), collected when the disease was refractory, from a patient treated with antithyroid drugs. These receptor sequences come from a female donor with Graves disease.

The CDR3 sequence is CASSGRIPNPSYGYTF. CDR3 nucleotide sequence: TGTGCCAGCAGCGGACGGATCCCGAACCCTTCCTATGGCTACACCTTC. The chain recombines TRBV6-1 with TRBJ1-2; D is ambiguous. The CDR3 extends over 16 amino acids. V was trimmed by 6 bases and J by 4 bases, leaving 21 bases between them. Germline lookup yields CDR1 MNHNS and CDR2 SASEGT.

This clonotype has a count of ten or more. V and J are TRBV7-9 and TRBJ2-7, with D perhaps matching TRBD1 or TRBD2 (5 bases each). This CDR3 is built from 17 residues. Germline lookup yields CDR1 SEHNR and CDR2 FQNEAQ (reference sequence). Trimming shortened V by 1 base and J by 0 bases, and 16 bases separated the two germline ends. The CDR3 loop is CASSLGPLGTSSYEQYF. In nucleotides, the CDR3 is TGTGCCAGCAGCTTAGGACCCCTAGGGACGAGCTCCTACGAGCAGTACTTC.

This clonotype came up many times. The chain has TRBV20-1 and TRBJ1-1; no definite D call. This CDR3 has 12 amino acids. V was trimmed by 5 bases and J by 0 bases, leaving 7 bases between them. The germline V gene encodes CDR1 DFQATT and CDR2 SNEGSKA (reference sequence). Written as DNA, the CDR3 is TGCAGTGCTCCCGGGATGAACACTGAAGCTTTCTTT. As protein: CSAPGMNTEAFF.

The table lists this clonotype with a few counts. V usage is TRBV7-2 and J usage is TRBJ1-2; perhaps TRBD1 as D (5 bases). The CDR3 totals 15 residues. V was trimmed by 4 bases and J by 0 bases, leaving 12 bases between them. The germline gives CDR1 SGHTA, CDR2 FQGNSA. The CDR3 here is CASSWDGLANYGYTF. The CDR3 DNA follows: TGTGCCAGCAGCTGGGACGGACTAGCTAACTATGGCTACACCTTC.

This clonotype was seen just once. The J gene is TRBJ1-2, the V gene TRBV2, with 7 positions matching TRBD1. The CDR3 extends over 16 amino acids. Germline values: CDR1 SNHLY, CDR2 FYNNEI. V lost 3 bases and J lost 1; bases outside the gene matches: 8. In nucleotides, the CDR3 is TGTGCCAGCAGTGATAATTGGGACAGAATTAACTATGGCTACACCTTC. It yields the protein CASSDNWDRINYGYTF.

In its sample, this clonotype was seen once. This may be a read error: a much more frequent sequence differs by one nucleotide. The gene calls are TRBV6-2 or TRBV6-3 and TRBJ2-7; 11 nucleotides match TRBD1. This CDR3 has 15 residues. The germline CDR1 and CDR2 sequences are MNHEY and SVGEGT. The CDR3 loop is CASSYSGTGGEERYF. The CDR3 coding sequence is TGTGCCAGCAGTTACTCCGGGACAGGGGGTGAGGAGCGGTACTTC.

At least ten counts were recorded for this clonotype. The CDR3 DNA follows: TGTGCCAGCAGCTTAGGGGGGGCAGGGAAAGCTTTCTTT. This sequence encodes CASSLGGAGKAFF. V usage is TRBV11-2 and J usage is TRBJ1-1; a possible D gene is TRBD1 (6 bases). Germline CDR1 and CDR2: SGHAT and FQNNGV. The CDR3 totals 13 residues. V gave up 1 base and J gave up 9 bases, with 12 bases separating them.